These 2 T cell receptor beta chains came from one sample sequenced in a study of blood T cell repertoires in COVID-19. Assay used: immunoSEQ multiplex PCR; TCRdb lists only in-frame clones, some missing. This sample has some 64,000 clones; more than 70% occur once, and the top ten carry 3.9%. Sequencing was done on a sample of peripheral blood. The receptors here all came from a man between 65 and 85 years old with acute or convalescent COVID-19.

The rearrangement joins TRBV9 to TRBJ1-3; 8 bases line up with TRBD1. The germline V gene has CDR1 SGDLS and CDR2 YYNGEE. V was pared by 4 bases and J by 5 bases, with 14 bases of the junction left unmatched. The CDR3 length is 17 residues. CDR3 coding DNA: TGTGCCAGCAGCATGGAAGGACAGGGAGAAAGGAGAAACACCATATATTTT. This gives the protein CASSMEGQGERRNTIYF.

This chain uses TRBV5-1 with TRBJ2-1; maybe TRBD1 (5 bases). The CDR3 has 15 residues. From germline, CDR1 is SGHRS and CDR2 YFSETQ. The germline V and J ends were trimmed by 0 bases and 4 bases, with 11 bases remaining between them. DNA for the CDR3: TGCGCCAGCAGCTTGGAATCTGGGGCTTACAATGAGCAGTTCTTC. This sequence encodes CASSLESGAYNEQFF.